The 9 T cell receptor beta chains listed next were all sequenced from one sample in a study of T cell repertoires in cytomegalovirus infection. TCRdb reprocessed the reads via MiXCR and lists one record per CDR3 protein. The sample shows 560,000 or so distinct CDR3 sequences, 16% of them seen only once. The specimen sequenced was CD8+ T cells from PBMCs. The receptors originated from a human donor in good health (CMV status not recorded). Some clones in this sample may be carry-over from other donors' samples.

V gene TRBV4-1 combines with J gene TRBJ1-5; D unresolved. CDR1 and CDR2 from the germline V gene are MGHRA and YSYEKL. With 3 bases removed from V and 3 bases from J, the gap between germline ends came to 12 bases. The CDR3 covers 15 residues. The CDR3 DNA reads as TGCGCCAGCAGCCAGTTTCTAGTATTCAATCAGCCCCAGCATTTT. Encoded protein: CASSQFLVFNQPQHF.

This clonotype was seen many times. The chain has TRBV11-2 and TRBJ2-1, with 8 bases fitting TRBD2. The CDR3 is made up of 14 amino acids. With 1 base clipped from V and 6 bases from J, the junction kept 2 bases outside the gene matches. Germline V gene sequence: CDR1 SGHAT, CDR2 FQNNGV. The CDR3 DNA reads as TGTGCCAGCAGCTTAGGGACTAGCTTCAATGAGCAGTTCTTC. Its translation: CASSLGTSFNEQFF.

This clonotype has ten or more counts. This chain links TRBV27 with TRBJ2-5; the D gene is possibly TRBD1 (5 bases). Germline lookup yields CDR1 MNHEY and CDR2 SMNVEV (reference sequence). The CDR3 covers 16 residues. V lost 8 bases, J lost 5 bases, and 24 bases lay in between. The CDR3 coding sequence is TGTGCCAGCGGACCGCCTGGACGGCTAAGGGGCGAGACCCAGTACTTC. This gives the protein CASGPPGRLRGETQYF.

This clonotype was seen many times. This may stem from a read error, because a much larger clone lies one nucleotide away. This sequence joins TRBV7-9 and TRBJ2-7, with D tentatively TRBD1 (6 bases). V dropped 0 bases and J dropped 2 bases, with 8 bases sitting between them. The CDR3 length is 14 residues. Germline V lookup: CDR1 SEHNR, CDR2 FQNEAQ (reference sequence). CDR3 sequence reads: CASSLADSPYEQYF. In DNA, the CDR3 is TGTGCCAGCAGCTTAGCGGACAGCCCCTACGAGCAGTACTTC.

In its sample, this clonotype was seen many times. The chain uses TRBV10-2 and TRBJ1-5, with D perhaps matching TRBD1 (5 bases). The CDR3 is made up of 13 amino acids. The V gene's germline CDR1 is WSHSY and CDR2 SAAADI. Trimming removed 6 bases at V and 8 bases at J, with 14 bases between. CDR3 in DNA: TGCGCCAGCAGCGGGACCCGCGGTGAGCCCCAGCATTTT. Translating it yields CASSGTRGEPQHF.

This clonotype was seen many times. The chain is built from TRBV7-3 and TRBJ1-1; 7 nucleotides match TRBD1. This CDR3 contains 14 residues. Germline V gene sequence: CDR1 SGHTA, CDR2 FQGTGA. The trim removed 5 bases at V and 4 bases at J, leaving 7 bases unmatched. The CDR3 region is CASSPQGGGTEAFF. The CDR3 nucleotides are TGTGCCAGCAGCCCGCAGGGGGGCGGCACTGAAGCTTTCTTT.

This clonotype was recorded a few times. This chain uses TRBV6-5 with TRBJ1-1; D not resolved. The V gene lost 0 bases and the J gene lost 1 base, with 9 bases spanning the gap. The CDR3 length is 15 residues. Germline lookup yields CDR1 MNHEY and CDR2 SVGAGI. The CDR3 DNA is TGTGCCAGCAGTTACTCTGGGGAGGGGAACACTGAAGCTTTCTTT. It encodes CASSYSGEGNTEAFF.

The chain joins TRBV20-1 to TRBJ2-2; D possibly corresponds to TRBD2 (5 bases). The CDR3 totals 15 residues. The V end lost 0 bases, the J end lost 6 bases, and 14 bases lay between the germline ends. Germline V lookup: CDR1 DFQATT, CDR2 SNEGSKA (reference sequence). CDR3 residues: CSARDPLARSGELFF. CDR3 bases: TGCAGTGCTAGAGATCCCCTAGCTCGGTCCGGGGAGCTGTTTTTT.

This clonotype was seen more than once but under ten times. The chain uses TRBV10-3 and TRBJ2-2; the D is unclear. The CDR3 is 12 residues long. The V and J ends lost 4 bases and 5 bases respectively, with 5 bases between them. Germline CDR1 ENHRY, CDR2 SYGVKD. The CDR3 DNA reads TGTGCCATCAGTGCACCGACCGGGGAGCTGTTTTTT. Translation gives CAISAPTGELFF.